The entry below gives a single TCR beta chain sequence along with its context. This specimen comes from a study of blood T cell repertoires in COVID-19. Study as a whole: PBMCs, B-cell-depleted T cells, or T cells provided the cDNA or gDNA that made up the material.

The V gene lost 5 bases and the J gene lost 7 bases, with 14 bases spanning the gap. Germline CDR1 SGHVS, CDR2 FQNEAQ. The CDR3 runs to 14 residues. Repertoires were generated with immunoSEQ multiplex PCR, while TCRdb's copy carries only in-frame clones and drops some. The sample carries roughly 300,000 clones, roughly 85% recorded once. The source material was PBMCs or T cells enriched from blood (not recorded which). The clonotype originates from a woman younger than 45 who had recovered from COVID-19. The chain uses TRBV7-8 and TRBJ1-4, with a tentative D call TRBD1 (6 bases). The CDR3 reads CASSPGRGREKLFF. CDR3 nucleotide sequence: TGTGCCAGCAGCCCCGGCAGGGGACGTGAAAAACTGTTTTTT.